The sequence of this T cell receptor beta chain was determined in a study of blood T cell repertoires in COVID-19. TCRdb's copy holds only in-frame clones and misses some; the assay was immunoSEQ multiplex PCR. This sample yields about 400,000 clones, of which approximately 90% are seen a single time; roughly a tenth belongs to the top ten. Researchers sorted participants into cohorts using their self-reported clinical history. J gave up 6 bases and V 5 bases, and 12 bases lay outside the gene matches. CDR3 length equals 15 residues. Germline-derived CDR1 and CDR2 are SGHVS and FQNEAQ. This clonotype originated in a woman in her fifties or sixties who had recovered from COVID-19. Source material: PBMCs or T cells enriched from blood (not recorded which). The chain joins TRBV7-8 to TRBJ2-5, with 7 nucleotides matching TRBD1. CDR3 loop: CASSIGQVLGKTQYF. CDR3 in DNA: TGTGCCAGCAGCATAGGACAGGTTCTAGGAAAGACCCAGTACTTC.